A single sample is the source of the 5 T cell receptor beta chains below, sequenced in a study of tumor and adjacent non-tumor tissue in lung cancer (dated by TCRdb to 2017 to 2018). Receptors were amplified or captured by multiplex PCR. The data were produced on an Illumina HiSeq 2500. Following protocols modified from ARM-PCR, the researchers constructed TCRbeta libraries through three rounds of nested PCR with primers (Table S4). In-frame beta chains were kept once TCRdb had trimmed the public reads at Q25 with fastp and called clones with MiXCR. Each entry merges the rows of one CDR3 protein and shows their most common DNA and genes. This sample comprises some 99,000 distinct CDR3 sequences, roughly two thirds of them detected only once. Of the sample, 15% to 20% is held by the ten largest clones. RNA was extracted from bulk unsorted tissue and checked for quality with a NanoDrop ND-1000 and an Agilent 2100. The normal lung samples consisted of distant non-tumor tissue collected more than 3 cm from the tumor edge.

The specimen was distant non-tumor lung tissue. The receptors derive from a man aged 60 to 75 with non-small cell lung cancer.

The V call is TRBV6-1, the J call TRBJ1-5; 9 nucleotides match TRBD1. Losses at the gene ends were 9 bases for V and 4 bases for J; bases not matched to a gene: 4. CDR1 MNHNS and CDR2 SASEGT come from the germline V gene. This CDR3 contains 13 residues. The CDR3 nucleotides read TGTGCCAGTGGACAGGGGTCGAATCAGCCCCAGCATTTT. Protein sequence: CASGQGSNQPQHF.

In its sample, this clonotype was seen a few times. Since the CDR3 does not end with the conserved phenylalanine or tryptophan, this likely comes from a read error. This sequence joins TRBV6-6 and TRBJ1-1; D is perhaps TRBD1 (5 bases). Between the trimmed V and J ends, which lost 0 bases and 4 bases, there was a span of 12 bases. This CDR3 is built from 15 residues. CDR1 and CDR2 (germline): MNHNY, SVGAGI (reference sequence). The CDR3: CASSYSVSGFTEAFY. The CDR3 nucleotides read TGTGCCAGCAGTTACTCGGTCTCAGGGTTCACTGAAGCTTTCTAT.

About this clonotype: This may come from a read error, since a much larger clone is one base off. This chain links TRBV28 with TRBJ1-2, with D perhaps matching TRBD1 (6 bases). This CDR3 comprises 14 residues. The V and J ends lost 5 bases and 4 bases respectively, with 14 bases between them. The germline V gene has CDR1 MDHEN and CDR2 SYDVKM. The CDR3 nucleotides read TGTGCCAGCAGTAGCGGACAGTGTGTCTATGGCTACACCTTC. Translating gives CASSSGQCVYGYTF.

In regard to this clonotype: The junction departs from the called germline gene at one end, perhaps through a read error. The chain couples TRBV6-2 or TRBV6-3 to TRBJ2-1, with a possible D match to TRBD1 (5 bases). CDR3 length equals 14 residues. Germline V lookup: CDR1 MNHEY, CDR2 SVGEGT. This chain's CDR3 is CANSYLQVSNEQFF. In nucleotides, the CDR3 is TGTGCCAACAGTTACTTACAGGTGTCCAATGAGCAGTTTTTC.

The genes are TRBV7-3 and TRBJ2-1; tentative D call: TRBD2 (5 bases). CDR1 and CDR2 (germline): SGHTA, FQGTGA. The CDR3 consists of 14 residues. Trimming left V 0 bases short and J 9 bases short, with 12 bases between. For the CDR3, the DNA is TGTGCCAGCAGCTTAACGAGGGTTGCGAGTGAGCAGTTCTTC. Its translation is CASSLTRVASEQFF.